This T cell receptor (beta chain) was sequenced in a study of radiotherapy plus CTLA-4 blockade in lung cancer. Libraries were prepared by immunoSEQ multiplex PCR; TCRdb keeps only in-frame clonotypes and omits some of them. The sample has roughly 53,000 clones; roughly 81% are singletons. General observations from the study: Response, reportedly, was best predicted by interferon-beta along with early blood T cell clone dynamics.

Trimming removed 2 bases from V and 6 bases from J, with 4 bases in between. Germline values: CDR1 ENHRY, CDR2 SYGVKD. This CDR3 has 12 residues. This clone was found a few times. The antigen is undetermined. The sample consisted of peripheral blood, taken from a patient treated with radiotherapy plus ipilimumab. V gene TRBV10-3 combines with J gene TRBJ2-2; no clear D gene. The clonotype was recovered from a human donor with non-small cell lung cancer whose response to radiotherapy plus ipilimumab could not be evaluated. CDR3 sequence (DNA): TGTGCCATCAGTGAGAGCCCCGGGGAGCTGTTTTTT. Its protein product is CAISESPGELFF.